The next 3 T cell receptor beta chains were all read from a single sample in a study of T cells in Graves' hyperthyroidism and ophthalmopathy. What was amplified from RNA transcripts were TCR beta CDR3 regions. The HTBI set primed first-round TCR CDR3 RT-PCR. TCRdb fed the multiplex PCR reads into MiXCR, producing one record per CDR3 protein. The table shows about 270,000 distinct CDR3 sequences, with about 20% occurring only once. The sequencing input was blood. These receptors came from a man aged 25-45 years with Graves' ophthalmopathy.

This clonotype was seen more than once but under ten times. CDR3 sequence (DNA): TGCAGCGTTGATGGGGGGCTGGAGACCCAGTACTTC. Translated, it gives CSVDGGLETQYF. This chain joins TRBV29-1 and TRBJ2-5; D may match TRBD1 or TRBD2 (6 bases each). From germline, CDR1 is SQVTM and CDR2 ANQGSEA. CDR3 length: 12 amino acids. The V and J ends lost 3 bases and 5 bases respectively, with 10 bases between them.

A few counts support this clonotype. The chain recombines TRBV9 with TRBJ2-3, with D perhaps matching TRBD2 (5 bases). The ends were cut back, 0 bases at V and 4 bases at J, with 12 bases in the middle. Germline-derived CDR1 and CDR2 are SGDLS and YYNGEE. There are 15 residues in the CDR3. The CDR3 here is CASSVAEERADTQYF. CDR3 nucleotides: TGTGCCAGCAGCGTAGCTGAAGAGAGGGCAGATACGCAGTATTTT.

The chain uses TRBV5-1 and TRBJ2-2; D is unresolved. This CDR3 region has 15 residues. Germline V gene data show CDR1 as SGHRS and CDR2 as YFSETQ. V dropped 1 base and J dropped 4 bases, with 11 bases sitting between them. The CDR3 here is CASSLSPPPTGELFF. The CDR3 DNA reads as TGCGCCAGCAGCTTGTCGCCACCACCCACCGGGGAGCTGTTTTTT.